This T cell receptor (beta chain) was documented in a study of vaccination effects on CD4 cells after COVID-19. With the ViraFEST assay, the study expanded antigen-specific CD4+ T cells using viral peptide pools, then sequenced them. Upon completion of around eleven days in culture, CD4+ T cells were isolated. All participants had two doses of either the BNT162b2 or mRNA-1273 vaccine. Sequencing used immunoSEQ multiplex PCR; TCRdb keeps in-frame clones, though not all of them. The sample comprises approximately 17,000 clones, about 70% of which are singletons, and roughly 9.2% rests with the top ten. The V gene lost 0 bases and the J gene lost 2 bases, with 18 bases spanning the gap. CDR1 is SGHRS, CDR2 YFSETQ, per germline. The CDR3 is made up of 18 amino acids. Turning to this clone: Its antigen remains unknown.

This TCR was recovered from a human donor who received a COVID-19 vaccine. This sample comprised CD4+ T cells from PBMCs cultured with SARS-CoV-2 spike peptides, obtained after COVID-19 vaccination. The rearrangement joins TRBV5-1 to TRBJ2-4; D uncertain. The CDR3 sequence: CASSLEGTGLQTKNIQYF. For the CDR3, the DNA is TGCGCCAGCAGCTTGGAAGGTACCGGGTTACAGACCAAAAACATTCAGTACTTC.